Each of the 20 T cell receptor beta chains below was sequenced from the same sample in a study of human T cells and chemical hapten exposure. TCRdb analysed the RACE reads with MiXCR anew, one entry per CDR3 protein. Of 360,000 or so distinct CDR3 sequences listed, about 6% are singletons. Time point indicated: patch test 2, 6 weeks after DPC sensitization. Described treatment: therapeutic diphenylcyclopropenone sensitization with weekly scalp DPC. The material was whole blood, obtained in connection with sensitization to the hapten diphenylcyclopropenone (DPC). All receptors come from a young woman with alopecia areata. Some clones in this sample may be carry-over from other donors' samples.

This clonotype was seen a handful of times. The chain recombines TRBV11-1 with TRBJ2-1; D is possibly TRBD2 (7 bases). The CDR3 sequence is 15 residues long. V was pared by 5 bases and J by 6 bases, with 17 bases between. Germline V lookup: CDR1 SGHAT, CDR2 FQDESV (reference sequence). The CDR3 is CASSITRGGLNEQFF. The CDR3 coding sequence is TGTGCCAGCAGCATTACTAGGGGGGGACTCAATGAGCAGTTCTTC.

There are a few counts of this clonotype. The CDR3 loop reads CASSLGPRNEQFF. Here the CDR3 DNA reads TGTGCCAGCAGCTTAGGACCGCGCAATGAGCAGTTCTTC. The genes are TRBV7-3 and TRBJ2-1; D gene uncertain. V was pared by 2 bases and J by 6 bases, with 8 bases between. The germline V gene encodes CDR1 SGHTA and CDR2 FQGTGA. CDR3 length equals 13 residues. The variable domain in full, completed from reference TRBV7-3 and TRBJ2-1, reads GAGVSQTPSNKVTEKGKYVELRCDPISGHTALYWYRQSLGQGPEFLIYFQGTGAADDSGLPNDRFFAVRPEGSVSTLKIQRTERGDSAVYLCASSLGPRNEQFFGPGTRLTVL.

The V and J genes are TRBV7-9 and TRBJ1-2; D gene unclear. The CDR3 runs to 13 residues. Germline assignment: CDR1 SEHNR and CDR2 FQNEAQ (reference sequence). Trimming removed 4 bases at V and 6 bases at J, with 12 bases between. The CDR3: CASSSAASHGYTF. The CDR3 bases are TGTGCCAGCAGCTCAGCAGCGTCCCATGGCTACACCTTC.

This clonotype showed up many times. The genes are TRBV7-2 and TRBJ2-3, with D perhaps matching TRBD1 (5 bases). The CDR3 length is 13 residues. Germline values: CDR1 SGHTA, CDR2 FQGNSA. The V gene lost 5 bases and the J gene lost 6 bases, with 12 bases spanning the gap. Written as DNA, the CDR3 is TGTGCCAGCAGCCCGGAAGGGGCGGATACGCAGTATTTT. Amino acids: CASSPEGADTQYF.

This clonotype was detected ten times or more. The J gene is TRBJ1-4, the V gene TRBV12-3 or TRBV12-4, with TRBD1 as a possible D gene (6 bases). V shed 4 bases and J shed 5 bases, with 14 bases lying between them. The CDR3 has 15 amino acids. This CDR3 reads CASSSTGLSNEKLFF. The CDR3 DNA reads as TGTGCCAGCAGTTCAACAGGGTTGTCGAATGAAAAACTGTTTTTT.

This clonotype has ten or more counts. The chain recombines TRBV5-1 with TRBJ1-1, with unresolved D. CDR1 is SGHRS, CDR2 YFSETQ, per germline. The CDR3 has 12 amino acids. The V and J ends lost 0 bases and 8 bases respectively, with 8 bases between them. In DNA form, the CDR3 reads TGCGCCAGCAGCTTGGGCCAGGACGAAGCTTTCTTT. Its translation: CASSLGQDEAFF.

The chain uses TRBV25-1 and TRBJ1-1; D perhaps matches TRBD1 (5 bases). The V end was cut by 2 bases, the J end by 5 bases, with 12 bases between. This CDR3 comprises 14 residues. In germline, CDR1 is MGHDK, CDR2 SYGVNS. The CDR3 DNA reads TGTGCCAGCAGTGAAATGAGGGACGGGACTGAAGCTTTCTTT. Amino acids: CASSEMRDGTEAFF.

This clonotype has just a few counts. The V call is TRBV29-1, the J call TRBJ2-7, with D hard to call. This CDR3 region has 12 residues. Trimming pared 4 bases from V and 2 bases from J, leaving 9 bases between. Germline V gene lookup returns CDR1 SQVTM and CDR2 ANQGSEA. The CDR3 protein is CSVADLAYEQYF. The CDR3 nucleotides are TGCAGCGTTGCCGACCTTGCCTACGAGCAGTACTTC.

This clonotype was counted at least ten times. This rearrangement joins TRBV14 to TRBJ1-1; D unclear. V lost 4 bases to trimming and J lost 3 bases, with 12 bases between them. Germline V gives CDR1 SGHDN, CDR2 FVKESK. CDR3 size: 14 residues. The CDR3, as DNA: TGTGCCAGCAGCCTTTGGAGTTTGGACACTGAAGCTTTCTTT. This sequence encodes CASSLWSLDTEAFF.

This clonotype was counted at least ten times. The gene calls are TRBV12-3 or TRBV12-4 and TRBJ2-1; perhaps TRBD1 as D (5 bases). The length of the CDR3 is 15 residues. Trimming stripped 8 bases from V and 0 bases from J, with 14 bases between. As DNA, the CDR3 is TGTGCCAGCGTTGAGCAAACAGGCTCCTACAATGAGCAGTTCTTC. Protein sequence: CASVEQTGSYNEQFF.

This clonotype was observed at least ten times. The genes are TRBV5-4 and TRBJ1-2; a possible D gene is TRBD1 (6 bases). Looked up from germline, CDR1 is SGHNT and CDR2 is YYREEE (reference sequence). CDR3 length equals 15 residues. V lost 2 bases to trimming and J lost 7 bases, with 18 bases between them. The CDR3 spells CASSFSGELPFGYTF. The CDR3 DNA reads as TGTGCCAGCAGCTTCTCAGGGGAGTTGCCCTTTGGCTACACCTTC.

This clonotype was counted a few times. This chain uses TRBV24-1 with TRBJ2-3, with 7 bases that match TRBD1. Germline-derived CDR1 and CDR2 are KGHDR and SFDVKD. The CDR3 covers 15 residues. Trimming took 2 bases from V and 3 from J; bases not matched to a gene: 4. The CDR3 is CATSDSGQSTDTQYF. The CDR3, as DNA: TGTGCCACCAGTGATTCGGGACAGTCGACAGATACGCAGTATTTT.

In its sample, this clonotype was seen many times. The chain uses TRBV10-3 and TRBJ2-7, with TRBD2 identical over 11 bases. This CDR3 has 13 amino acids. CDR1 ENHRY and CDR2 SYGVKD come from the germline V gene. After removal of 10 bases from V and 3 bases from J, the junction contained 5 bases not matched to a gene. In DNA, the CDR3 is TGTGCCACTTTAGCGGGAGGGGTCTACGAGCAGTACTTC. Its translation: CATLAGGVYEQYF.

This clonotype was seen a handful of times. V gene TRBV6-2 or TRBV6-3 combines with J gene TRBJ2-1, with D unresolved. V was trimmed by 2 bases and J by 3 bases, leaving 11 bases between them. This CDR3 is 15 amino acids long. CDR1 MNHEY and CDR2 SVGEGT come from the germline V gene. CDR3 sequence reads: CASSYGQPNYNEQFF. The CDR3 bases are TGTGCCAGCAGTTACGGGCAGCCTAACTACAATGAGCAGTTCTTC.

At least ten counts were recorded for this clonotype. The chain uses TRBV29-1 and TRBJ2-1; 8 bases map to TRBD2. With V trimmed by 3 bases and J by 7 bases, 11 bases remained unmatched. CDR3 length: 15 residues. Germline V gene data show CDR1 as SQVTM and CDR2 as ANQGSEA. The CDR3 sequence: CSVEIGTSGSNEQFF. As DNA, the CDR3 is TGCAGCGTTGAGATAGGGACTAGTGGGTCGAATGAGCAGTTCTTC.

This clonotype has a handful of counts. The J gene is TRBJ2-7, the V gene TRBV5-4; D uncertain. The ends were cut back, 5 bases at V and 0 bases at J, with 12 bases in the middle. CDR1 SGHNT and CDR2 YYREEE come from the germline V gene (reference sequence). This CDR3 comprises 14 residues. CDR3 sequence reads: CASRAGTDSYEQYF. CDR3 sequence (DNA): TGTGCCAGCAGAGCCGGAACGGACTCCTACGAGCAGTACTTC.

The rearrangement uses TRBV20-1 and TRBJ2-7; 8 nucleotides line up with TRBD1. CDR1 DFQATT and CDR2 SNEGSKA come from the germline V gene (reference sequence). The CDR3 runs 11 residues. After removal of 5 bases from V and 6 bases from J, the junction contained 3 bases not matched to a gene. This CDR3 is CSAYDRGEQYF. The CDR3 region has the DNA TGCAGTGCTTACGACAGGGGCGAGCAGTACTTC.

This clonotype was detected many times. Here the CDR3 reads CASSQAGGQTEAFF. In nucleotides, the CDR3 is TGTGCCAGCAGCCAAGCTGGGGGGCAGACTGAAGCTTTCTTT. The chain links TRBV4-2 to TRBJ1-1, with D possibly matching TRBD1 (6 bases). Germline values: CDR1 LGHNA, CDR2 YNFKEQ. V was shortened by 1 base and J by 5 bases, with 11 bases between the two germline ends. CDR3 size: 14 residues.

This clonotype was detected ten times or more. The rearrangement joins TRBV5-8 to TRBJ2-3; D is perhaps TRBD1 (6 bases). CDR1 and CDR2 (germline): SGHTS, YDEGEE. The CDR3 loop spans 14 amino acids. Trimming took 4 bases from V and 5 from J, leaving 14 bases between them. CDR3 loop: CASSIDRTLDTQYF. CDR3 bases: TGTGCCAGCAGCATAGACAGGACATTAGATACGCAGTATTTT.

V gene TRBV3-1 combines with J gene TRBJ1-6, with TRBD1 matching 9 bases. V dropped 4 bases and J dropped 11; count of bases not matched to a gene: 12. Germline lookup yields CDR1 LGHDT and CDR2 YNNKEL (reference sequence). The CDR3 is 16 residues long. This CDR3 is CASSPGQGNTYAPLHF. As DNA, the CDR3 is TGTGCCAGCAGCCCAGGACAGGGGAATACGTATGCACCCCTCCACTTT.